This passage covers 19 T cell receptor beta chains from one sample sequenced in a study of STAT5B mutations in CD4+ large granular lymphocyte leukemia. Profiling relied on immunoSEQ multiplex PCR, and the TCRdb table lists in-frame clones only, not all of them. The sample carries fewer than 35,000 clones, approximately 69% recorded once. The sample was CD4+ T cells from blood buffy coats. These receptors originate from a human donor in good health.

The chain links TRBV6-1 to TRBJ1-1; possible D gene TRBD1, 6 bases. Deletions cut 4 bases from V and 0 bases from J, with 12 bases between. Germline V gene data show CDR1 as MNHNS and CDR2 as SASEGT. CDR3 length: 15 residues. In DNA form, the CDR3 reads TGTGCCAGCAGTGTCTTCAGGGGTGTGAACACTGAAGCTTTCTTT. Amino acids: CASSVFRGVNTEAFF.

V usage is TRBV6-5 and J usage is TRBJ2-7; 8 bases map to TRBD1. CDR1 is MNHEY and CDR2 is SVGAGI in the germline V gene. This CDR3 comprises 15 residues. Germline trimming cut 5 bases from V and 4 bases from J; bases unmatched to any gene: 10. The CDR3: CASSRQGTGRYEQYF. In DNA, the CDR3 is TGTGCCAGCAGTCGACAGGGGACGGGTCGGTACGAGCAGTACTTC.

The chain combines TRBV6-5 with TRBJ1-5; D possibly corresponds to TRBD1 (5 bases). CDR3 size: 12 residues. From germline, CDR1 is MNHEY and CDR2 SVGAGI. V lost 6 bases and J lost 3, with 6 bases in between. CDR3 DNA sequence: TGTGCCAGCAGGGGGCCCAATCAGCCCCAGCATTTT. This codes for CASRGPNQPQHF.

The chain recombines TRBV5-1 with TRBJ2-3, with 11 bases identical to TRBD2. This CDR3 has 17 amino acids. Germline loops: CDR1 SGHRS, CDR2 YFSETQ. V was pared by 4 bases and J by 5 bases, with 12 bases of the junction left unmatched. CDR3 amino acids: CASSPGVLAGAKDTQYF. DNA for the CDR3: TGCGCCAGCAGCCCGGGGGTACTAGCGGGGGCAAAAGATACGCAGTATTTT.

The rearrangement uses TRBV5-4 and TRBJ1-2, with 9 positions matching TRBD1. V dropped 2 bases and J dropped 2; count of bases not matched to a gene: 4. CDR3 length: 15 amino acids. Germline-derived CDR1 and CDR2 are SGHNT and YYREEE (reference sequence). CDR3 loop: CASSFGTGINYGYTF. The DNA for the CDR3 is TGTGCCAGCAGCTTCGGGACAGGGATCAACTATGGCTACACCTTC.

This chain joins TRBV5-4 and TRBJ2-2; the D is unclear. The germline V gene has CDR1 SGHNT and CDR2 YYREEE (reference sequence). The CDR3 spans 15 residues. The V end lost 5 bases, the J end lost 0 bases, and 11 bases lay between the germline ends. The CDR3 protein is CASSNEVSNTGELFF. Here the CDR3 DNA reads TGTGCCAGCAGTAATGAGGTGTCGAACACCGGGGAGCTGTTTTTT. Based on the CDR3 plus reference TRBV5-4 and TRBJ2-2, the full variable domain is ETGVTQSPTHLIKTRGQQVTLRCSSQSGHNTVSWYQQALGQGPQFIFQYYREEENGRGNFPPRFSGLQFPNYSSELNVNALELDDSALYLCASSNEVSNTGELFFGEGSRLTVL.

The gene calls are TRBV7-2 and TRBJ2-1; TRBD2 matches 14 bases. CDR1 is SGHTA and CDR2 is FQGNSA in the germline V gene. J lost 8 bases, V lost 6 bases, and 6 bases had no gene match. This CDR3 region has 15 residues. The CDR3: CASSPTSGGAYEQFF. The CDR3 DNA reads TGTGCCAGCAGTCCGACTAGCGGGGGGGCCTATGAGCAGTTCTTC.

This clone was seen only a few times. The V gene is TRBV11-2, the J gene TRBJ1-1, with 7 bases identical to TRBD1. V lost 3 bases and J lost 5; bases outside the gene matches: 9. Per the germline V gene, CDR1 is SGHAT and CDR2 is FQNNGV. CDR3 length: 15 amino acids. CDR3: CASSFSAGGMTEAFF. The CDR3 coding sequence is TGTGCCAGCAGCTTCTCGGCAGGGGGTATGACTGAAGCTTTCTTT. The full variable domain, rest sourced from reference TRBV11-2 and TRBJ1-1, is EAGVAQSPRYKIIEKRQSVAFWCNPISGHATLYWYQQILGQGPKLLIQFQNNGVVDDSQLPKDRFSAERLKGVDSTLKIQPAKLEDSAVYLCASSFSAGGMTEAFFGQGTRLTVV.

The CDR3 reads CASSLPTGGRSTDTQYF. In nucleotides, the CDR3 is TGTGCCAGCAGCCTACCAACGGGGGGCCGGAGCACAGATACGCAGTATTTT. This chain joins TRBV21-1 and TRBJ2-3; TRBD2 is taken as the D call from the table, unchecked against the DNA. TRBV21-1 is listed as a pseudogene. CDR3 size: 17 residues.

The rearrangement joins TRBV7-2 to TRBJ2-3, with TRBD1 matching over 10 bases. The CDR3 has 14 amino acids. The germline V gene encodes CDR1 SGHTA and CDR2 FQGNSA. With 5 bases clipped from V and 6 bases from J, the junction kept 5 bases outside the gene matches. CDR3: CASSATGGWDTQYF. The CDR3 DNA follows: TGTGCCAGCAGCGCGACAGGGGGCTGGGATACGCAGTATTTT.

The chain employs TRBV18 and TRBJ2-1; tentatively, D is TRBD1 or TRBD2 (5 bases each). V lost 6 bases and J lost 7, with 22 bases in between. The CDR3 has 16 residues. Germline lookup yields CDR1 KGHSH and CDR2 LQKENI. The CDR3 bases are TGTGCCAGCTCCTTAAACCGGGGCTCAATTGGGAATGAGCAGTTCTTC. Encoded protein: CASSLNRGSIGNEQFF.

J is TRBJ2-7 and V is TRBV7-9; D is perhaps TRBD2 (5 bases). Germline V lookup: CDR1 SEHNR, CDR2 FQNEAQ (reference sequence). The CDR3 is made up of 13 amino acids. V was shortened by 2 bases and J by 3 bases, with 8 bases between the two germline ends. CDR3 sequence (DNA): TGTGCCAGCAGCTTATCCGGAGGCTACGAGCAGTACTTC. This sequence encodes CASSLSGGYEQYF.

The chain combines TRBV5-1 with TRBJ2-7; 12 positions match TRBD1. The V segment lost 3 bases and the J segment 6 bases; nucleotides outside the gene matches: 10. The length of the CDR3 is 16 residues. CDR1 and CDR2 from the germline V gene are SGHRS and YFSETQ. CDR3 region: CASSSKSGQGAPEQYF. CDR3 DNA: TGCGCCAGCAGCTCTAAATCGGGACAGGGGGCACCCGAGCAGTACTTC. The variable domain in full, completed from reference TRBV5-1 and TRBJ2-7, reads KAGVTQTPRYLIKTRGQQVTLSCSPISGHRSVSWYQQTPGQGLQFLFEYFSETQRNKGNFPGRFSGRQFSNSRSEMNVSTLELGDSALYLCASSSKSGQGAPEQYFGPGTRLTVT.

The gene calls are TRBV4-3 and TRBJ2-7; the match to TRBD2 covers 11 bases. The V gene's germline CDR1 is LGHNA and CDR2 YSLEER. The junction had 7 bases not matched to a gene; V was cut back by 3 bases and J by 0 bases. This CDR3 contains 17 residues. CDR3 in amino acids: CASSQLAGGGSSYEQYF. In DNA form, the CDR3 reads TGCGCCAGCAGCCAGTTAGCGGGGGGGGGATCCTCCTACGAGCAGTACTTC.

This clone has just a few counts. This chain connects TRBV10-1 to TRBJ1-3; D gene ambiguous. V lost 10 bases and J lost 4, with 11 bases in between. The CDR3 is 12 amino acids. The V gene's germline CDR1 is WNHNN and CDR2 SYGVQD (reference sequence). The CDR3 protein is CATPPGGNTIYF. CDR3 nucleotides: TGCGCCACCCCGCCCGGGGGAAACACCATATATTTT.

The V call is TRBV5-8, the J call TRBJ1-1; the D is unclear. Between the trimmed V and J ends, which lost 0 bases and 0 bases, there was a span of 9 bases. The CDR3 covers 15 residues. Germline assignment: CDR1 SGHTS and CDR2 YDEGEE. The CDR3 protein is CASSLVVGLNTEAFF. The CDR3 nucleotides read TGTGCCAGCAGCTTGGTCGTCGGGCTGAACACTGAAGCTTTCTTT.

This clone was detected a few times. The chain has TRBV4-2 and TRBJ1-4; TRBD1 agrees at 8 bases. The germline V gene has CDR1 LGHNA and CDR2 YNFKEQ. The V gene end was trimmed by 1 base and the J gene end by 3 bases; junction bases not matched to a gene: 7. The CDR3 is 17 residues long. CDR3 sequence (DNA): TGTGCCAGCAGCCAAGTAACAGGGGGGCGGGCTAATGAAAAACTGTTTTTT. This codes for CASSQVTGGRANEKLFF.

V and J are TRBV4-3 and TRBJ2-7; D is perhaps TRBD2 (6 bases). With 6 bases removed from V and 2 bases from J, the gap between germline ends came to 14 bases. This CDR3 is built from 14 residues. Germline CDR1 is LGHNA and CDR2 is YSLEER. The CDR3 DNA is TGCGCCAGCAGGCGGGACCTCTTGGCCTACGAGCAGTACTTC. This translates into CASRRDLLAYEQYF.

The rearrangement links TRBV4-1 to TRBJ2-1; weak D call: TRBD1 (5 bases). Per the germline V gene, CDR1 is MGHRA and CDR2 is YSYEKL. V was pared by 0 bases and J by 5 bases, with 17 bases between. The CDR3 length is 17 residues. Here the CDR3 reads CASSQDPTRAVDNEQFF. Here the CDR3 DNA reads TGCGCCAGCAGCCAAGACCCTACCAGGGCAGTGGACAATGAGCAGTTCTTC.